The 27 T cell receptor beta chains presented below share a single source sample, sequenced in a study of blood T cell repertoires in COVID-19. Method: immunoSEQ multiplex PCR; TCRdb's copy keeps in-frame clones and lacks some. The sample has about 36,000 clones, about nine tenths seen once. The sequenced sample was peripheral blood. All receptors derive from a man aged 55 to 70 with acute or convalescent COVID-19.

The genes are TRBV10-1 and TRBJ2-2; D may be TRBD2 (5 bases). CDR3 size: 15 residues. Trimming took off 2 bases at V and 4 bases at J, with 11 bases between the two ends. Germline lookup yields CDR1 WNHNN and CDR2 SYGVQD (reference sequence). The CDR3 spells CASSETGSSTGELFF. The CDR3, as DNA: TGCGCCAGCAGTGAGACGGGGTCGAGCACCGGGGAGCTGTTTTTT.

The chain recombines TRBV11-3 with TRBJ2-2; D is possibly TRBD2 (5 bases). Germline CDR1 reads SGHNT; CDR2 reads YENEEA. The CDR3 extends over 16 amino acids. Trimming cost V 4 bases and J 7 bases, with 19 bases left between them. The CDR3 DNA sequence: TGTGCCAGCAGCTCACAAACTAGTCCTGCTTTCGGGGAGCTGTTTTTT. Translation: CASSSQTSPAFGELFF.

The CDR3 region has the DNA TGTGCTAGCGGACGGACACCCAACACCGGGGAGCTGTTTTTT. Its protein product is CASGRTPNTGELFF. The rearrangement uses TRBV7-7 and TRBJ2-2; a possible D gene is TRBD2 (6 bases). This CDR3 is 14 amino acids long. The germline gives CDR1 SSHAT, CDR2 FNYEAQ (reference sequence).

The chain couples TRBV2 to TRBJ2-3; D unresolved. V lost 6 bases and J 0 bases, leaving 4 bases between the germline ends. This CDR3 has 12 amino acids. CDR1 is SNHLY, CDR2 FYNNEI, per germline. CDR3 nucleotides: TGTGCCAGCAGCTTGAGCACAGATACGCAGTATTTT. Protein product: CASSLSTDTQYF.

The rearrangement uses TRBV20-1 and TRBJ1-4, with D unresolved. CDR1 is DFQATT, CDR2 SNEGSKA, per germline (reference sequence). Trimming left V 3 bases short and J 1 base short, with 9 bases between. There are 14 residues in the CDR3. Here the CDR3 reads CSASLGRTNEKLFF. The CDR3 DNA follows: TGCAGTGCTAGTTTGGGCAGAACTAATGAAAAACTGTTTTTT.

The V and J genes are TRBV18 and TRBJ1-2, with D perhaps matching TRBD1 (5 bases). The CDR3 has 15 amino acids. The V end was cut by 1 base, the J end by 5 bases, with 14 bases between. Germline V gene sequence: CDR1 KGHSH, CDR2 LQKENI. CDR3 in amino acids: CASSPQGNSGYGYTF. For the CDR3, the DNA is TGTGCCAGCTCACCACAGGGGAATAGTGGGTATGGCTACACCTTC.

The rearrangement links TRBV28 to TRBJ1-6; 7 positions agree with TRBD1. Germline trimming cut 4 bases from V and 16 bases from J; bases unmatched to any gene: 13. Germline lookup yields CDR1 MDHEN and CDR2 SYDVKM. This CDR3 comprises 14 residues. The CDR3, as DNA: TGTGCCAGCAGTTCTGGCAGGGGGATATCATCTCTCCACTTT. Translated: CASSSGRGISSLHF.

This chain joins TRBV3-1 (or the pseudogene TRBV3-2) and TRBJ2-1; D is possibly TRBD2 (5 bases). CDR3 length equals 17 residues. In germline, CDR1 is LGHDT, CDR2 YNNKEL (reference sequence). The V and J ends lost 0 bases and 0 bases respectively, with 12 bases between them. CDR3 nucleotides: TGTGCCAGCAGCCAAGATCTGATCGGGAACTCCTACAATGAGCAGTTCTTC. It is translated as CASSQDLIGNSYNEQFF.

For the CDR3, the DNA is TGTGCCATCAGTGATCGCCTAGCGCACAATGAGCAGTTCTTC. Encoded protein: CAISDRLAHNEQFF. This chain uses TRBV10-3 with TRBJ2-1, with a weak D call TRBD2 (6 bases). CDR1 is ENHRY, CDR2 SYGVKD, per germline. CDR3 size: 14 residues. Trimming left V 3 bases short and J 5 bases short, with 11 bases between.

J is TRBJ2-1 and V is TRBV4-1, with TRBD2 matching 10 bases. J lost 8 bases, V lost 1 base, and 5 bases had no gene match. CDR1 MGHRA and CDR2 YSYEKL come from the germline V gene. The CDR3 is made up of 15 amino acids. The chain's CDR3 is CASSQAASGSYEQFF. In DNA form, the CDR3 reads TGCGCCAGCAGCCAAGCGGCTAGCGGGAGCTATGAGCAGTTCTTC.

This chain uses TRBV5-1 with TRBJ2-3, with D unresolved. Trimming shortened V by 3 bases and J by 3 bases, and 11 bases separated the two germline ends. The CDR3 runs to 14 residues. CDR1 and CDR2 (germline): SGHRS, YFSETQ. The chain's CDR3 is CASSSPSRTDTQYF. CDR3 sequence (DNA): TGCGCCAGCAGCTCACCCAGCAGGACAGATACGCAGTATTTT.

CDR3 loop: CASSPDWTGNQPQHF. The CDR3 DNA is TGCGCCAGCAGCCCAGATTGGACAGGGAACCAGCCCCAGCATTTT. V gene TRBV4-1 combines with J gene TRBJ1-5; TRBD1 matches 8 bases. Germline V gene sequence: CDR1 MGHRA, CDR2 YSYEKL. The junction had 9 bases not matched to a gene; V was cut back by 4 bases and J by 7 bases. The CDR3 totals 15 residues.

The count of this clone is one. The V and J genes are TRBV5-5 and TRBJ1-2; 7 nucleotides align to TRBD1. The trim removed 0 bases at V and 2 bases at J, leaving 7 bases unmatched. Germline V CDR1 and CDR2: SGHKS, YYEKEE (reference sequence). The CDR3 has 16 residues. The CDR3 sequence: CASSLGDSQYNYGYTF. The DNA of the CDR3 is TGTGCCAGCAGCTTGGGGGACAGCCAGTACAACTATGGCTACACCTTC.

This rearrangement joins TRBV5-6 to TRBJ1-3; D not resolved. Trimming pared 2 bases from V and 4 bases from J, leaving 10 bases between. CDR3 length: 14 amino acids. CDR1 is SGHDT, CDR2 YYEEEE, per germline. The CDR3 loop is CASSFQAPGNTIYF. CDR3 bases: TGTGCCAGCAGCTTTCAGGCGCCGGGAAACACCATATATTTT.

In nucleotides, the CDR3 is TGTGCCAGCAGCTCGTCCGGGACTAGCGGGAGACCGAAGCAGTTCTTC. This encodes CASSSSGTSGRPKQFF. The gene calls are TRBV7-2 and TRBJ2-1, with TRBD2 identical over 14 bases. V was clipped by 4 bases and J by 11 bases; unmatched bases: 10. The CDR3 has 16 residues. Germline CDR1 is SGHTA and CDR2 is FQGNSA.

V usage is TRBV27 and J usage is TRBJ1-1; possibly TRBD1 for D (5 bases). The V gene lost 6 bases and the J gene lost 1 base, with 24 bases spanning the gap. From germline, CDR1 is MNHEY and CDR2 SMNVEV (reference sequence). This CDR3 is built from 18 residues. Here the CDR3 reads CASSRTGGVRGSNTEAFF. The CDR3 DNA follows: TGTGCCAGCAGCCGTACCGGAGGGGTGAGGGGCTCGAACACTGAAGCTTTCTTT.

This clone was counted only a few times. The chain recombines TRBV5-1 with TRBJ2-1, with D possibly TRBD2 on 5 matching bases. The CDR3 loop spans 14 amino acids. V was shortened by 0 bases and J by 3 bases, with 7 bases between the two germline ends. Germline-derived CDR1 and CDR2 are SGHRS and YFSETQ. The CDR3 spells CASSLAEGYNEQFF. CDR3 sequence (DNA): TGCGCCAGCAGCTTGGCAGAGGGCTACAATGAGCAGTTCTTC.

The chain carries TRBV29-1 and TRBJ2-5; 8 positions match TRBD2. The junction had 5 bases not matched to a gene; V was cut back by 1 base and J by 1 base. Germline V CDR1 and CDR2: SQVTM, ANQGSEA. The CDR3 consists of 15 residues. For the CDR3, the DNA is TGCAGCGTTGAAGGTCTAGCGGGCCCCCAAGAGACCCAGTACTTC. As protein: CSVEGLAGPQETQYF. The complete variable domain, with remaining parts taken from reference TRBV29-1 and TRBJ2-5, reads SAVISQKPSRDICQRGTSLTIQCQVDSQVTMMFWYRQQPGQSLTLIATANQGSEATYESGFVIDKFPISRPNLTFSTLTVSNMSPEDSSIYLCSVEGLAGPQETQYFGPGTRLLVL.

The J gene is TRBJ2-7, the V gene TRBV2, with a weak D call TRBD1 (6 bases). Germline V gene data show CDR1 as SNHLY and CDR2 as FYNNEI. The CDR3 is 14 amino acids. V was pared by 2 bases and J by 6 bases, with 14 bases between. The DNA for the CDR3 is TGTGCCAGCAGTGAAAGGGGGAGTGGGACCGAGCAGTACGTC. It encodes CASSERGSGTEQYV.

The chain has TRBV28 and TRBJ1-1, with 7 bases fitting TRBD1. The germline gives CDR1 MDHEN, CDR2 SYDVKM. This CDR3 has 13 residues. The junction had 8 bases not matched to a gene; V was cut back by 6 bases and J by 7 bases. This CDR3 is CASRQTGYFEAFF. The CDR3 DNA follows: TGTGCCAGCAGGCAGACAGGGTACTTTGAAGCTTTCTTT.

The DNA for the CDR3 is TGTGCCAGTAGTATCAACAGGGCCACAGATACGCAGTATTTT. Translating it yields CASSINRATDTQYF. The chain links TRBV19 to TRBJ2-3; tentative D call: TRBD1 (6 bases). V shed 3 bases and J shed 2 bases, with 9 bases lying between them. The germline V gene encodes CDR1 LNHDA and CDR2 SQIVND (reference sequence). The CDR3 totals 14 residues.

The rearrangement joins TRBV10-1 to TRBJ2-2, with D maybe TRBD2 (5 bases). The CDR3 length is 14 residues. Germline loops: CDR1 WNHNN, CDR2 SYGVQD (reference sequence). The V and J ends lost 3 bases and 4 bases respectively, with 9 bases between them. CDR3 sequence reads: CASSDRRGTGELFF. CDR3 coding DNA: TGCGCCAGCAGTGATCGCCGGGGCACCGGGGAGCTGTTTTTT.

The V and J genes are TRBV11-3 and TRBJ2-5; TRBD1 is a possible D gene (6 bases). The V gene's germline CDR1 is SGHNT and CDR2 YENEEA. Trimming left V 1 base short and J 4 bases short, with 7 bases between. The CDR3 totals 13 residues. CDR3 sequence reads: CASSLVGGETQYF. The CDR3 bases are TGTGCCAGCAGCTTAGTAGGGGGAGAGACCCAGTACTTC.

V gene TRBV3-1 (or the pseudogene TRBV3-2) combines with J gene TRBJ1-1, with 10 nucleotides matching TRBD1. The CDR3 length is 12 residues. J was trimmed by 7 bases and V by 8 bases; bases with no gene match: 4. CDR1 is LGHDT, CDR2 YNNKEL, per germline (reference sequence). Written as DNA, the CDR3 is TGTGCCAGCGGGACAGGGGCTATTGAAGCTTTCTTT. It codes for CASGTGAIEAFF.

The J gene is TRBJ2-5, the V gene TRBV25-1; TRBD1 matches 8 bases. The CDR3 totals 14 residues. Germline-derived CDR1 and CDR2 are MGHDK and SYGVNS. V trimming: 8 bases; J trimming: 6 bases; junction bases outside the gene matches: 11. The chain's CDR3 is CASPRGPGGKTQYF. CDR3 sequence (DNA): TGTGCCAGCCCTCGGGGGCCAGGGGGCAAGACCCAGTACTTC.

This chain uses TRBV19 with TRBJ1-4; D perhaps matches TRBD1 (5 bases). Looked up from germline, CDR1 is LNHDA and CDR2 is SQIVND (reference sequence). This CDR3 has 16 amino acids. With 9 bases removed from V and 0 bases from J, the gap between germline ends came to 17 bases. CDR3 in DNA: TGTGCCAGCAGGGAAAAGGGAATGCCAACTAATGAAAAACTGTTTTTT. As protein: CASREKGMPTNEKLFF.

The V call is TRBV2, the J call TRBJ1-6; the D is unclear. CDR1 and CDR2 from the germline V gene are SNHLY and FYNNEI. V was cut by 8 bases and J by 8 bases, with 13 bases left in between. The CDR3 runs 13 residues. As DNA, the CDR3 is TGTGCCAGCCGCCCCCCTCGGGATTCACCCCTCCACTTT. Protein product: CASRPPRDSPLHF.